The rows below give T cell receptor beta chains drawn from one sample of a study of blood T cell repertoires in COVID-19. The protocol was immunoSEQ multiplex PCR, while the TCRdb copy is restricted to in-frame clones and leaves out a portion. Here the sample spans tens of thousands of clones, 70% to 90% being singletons. The sequenced material came from peripheral blood. Receptors were obtained from a woman of 80 years or more with acute or convalescent COVID-19. Each CDR3 is given with its conserved first and last residue. Fields, in order: J gene, V gene, clone size, D gene, CDR3 DNA, CDR3 protein. The D gene is left open where the match is weak. Clone size is stated in some rows and not others, as once, few, many or a class when expanded.

TRBJ2-7,TRBV7-8,.,.,TGTGCCAGCAGCTTAGGGGTCCGGGTCGCCGAGCAGTACTTC,CASSLGVRVAEQYF
TRBJ1-2,TRBV11-3,.,.,TGTGCCAGCAGCTTAAGGACAGACTACTATGGCTACACCTTC,CASSLRTDYYGYTF
TRBJ1-4,TRBV5-1,once,TRBD1,TGCGCCAGCAGCTTGGGACAGGGGGGCGAAAAACTGTTTTTT,CASSLGQGGEKLFF
TRBJ1-2,TRBV6-1,.,.,TGTGCCAGCAGTGAATCCGGGAACTATGGCTACACCTTC,CASSESGNYGYTF
TRBJ2-1,TRBV2,.,.,TGTGCCAGCAGGACGGACAGACTAAATAACTACAATGAGCAGTTCTTC,CASRTDRLNNYNEQFF
TRBJ2-5,TRBV7-9,.,TRBD2,TGTGCCAGCAACGATAGCGGAGCGGGGGGGCTCCAGTACTTC,CASNDSGAGGLQYF
TRBJ2-7,TRBV5-1,.,TRBD2,TGCGCCAGCAGACGCGGGAGCGGGTACGAGCAGTACTTC,CASRRGSGYEQYF
TRBJ1-3,TRBV5-6,.,.,TGTGCCAGCAGTCCTCGTGGGAGGGACTCTGGAAACACCATATATTTT,CASSPRGRDSGNTIYF
TRBJ1-1,TRBV19,.,TRBD1,TGTGCCAGTAAATTTATGGGGGGACAGGGTGAAGCTTTCTTT,CASKFMGGQGEAFF
TRBJ1-1,TRBV12-3/TRBV12-4,.,.,TGTGCCAGCAGTTTCGGCGGGAAAGCTTTCTTT,CASSFGGKAFF
TRBJ1-2,TRBV3-1/TRBV3-2,.,TRBD1,TGTGCCAGCAGCTACGGACAGGGCTACGGCTACACCTTC,CASSYGQGYGYTF
TRBJ1-1,TRBV9,.,.,TGTGCCAGTAGCTCGGGGACTGAAGCTTTCTTT,CASSSGTEAFF
TRBJ2-1,TRBV2,.,TRBD2,TGTGCCAGGTCTAGCGGGAGGGGTGAGCAGTTCTTC,CARSSGRGEQFF
TRBJ2-3,TRBV5-1,.,.,TGCGCCAGCAGCTTCGGACAAGAAGTACCCACAGATACGCAGTATTTT,CASSFGQEVPTDTQYF
TRBJ2-5,TRBV2,.,TRBD1,TGTGCCAGCAGTGGGGACAGCCAAGAGACCCAGTACTTC,CASSGDSQETQYF
TRBJ2-3,TRBV5-4,.,.,TGTGCCAGCAGCCGGCCCGGACTACATGGCACAGATACGCAGTATTTT,CASSRPGLHGTDTQYF
TRBJ2-5,TRBV11-2,.,TRBD1,TGTGCCAGCAGCGCCCAAAGACAGGGGTGGCAAGAGACCCAGTACTTC,CASSAQRQGWQETQYF
TRBJ1-1,TRBV30,few,.,TGTGCCTGGGGTAGGCAGGACACTGAAGCTTTCTTT,CAWGRQDTEAFF
TRBJ1-2,TRBV24-1,few,.,TGTGCCACTGCGGACATGTATGGCTACACCTTC,CATADMYGYTF
TRBJ1-1,TRBV3-1/TRBV3-2,.,.,TGTGCCAGCAGCCCAGGGGTGAGGCGGACTGAAGCTTTCTTT,CASSPGVRRTEAFF
TRBJ1-3,TRBV5-1,.,TRBD1,TGCGCCAGCAGCTCCACTGGACAGGCCTCTGGAAACACCATATATTTT,CASSSTGQASGNTIYF
TRBJ2-5,TRBV11-2,once,.,TGTGCCAGCAGCTTATTGATGCTAGCGCAAGAGACCCAGTACTTC,CASSLLMLAQETQYF
TRBJ2-7,TRBV7-7,.,TRBD1,TGTGCTAGCAGCTTAGGCGGGGGACAGGGTGGCCACGAGCAGTACTTC,CASSLGGGQGGHEQYF
TRBJ2-1,TRBV3-1/TRBV3-2,.,TRBD2,TGTGCCAGCAGCCAAACCTTAGCGGGGGGGCCCTACAATGAGCAGTTCTTC,CASSQTLAGGPYNEQFF
TRBJ2-7,TRBV5-1,many,.,TGCGCCAGCAGCTGGGGGGTCGGGGAGCAGTACTTC,CASSWGVGEQYF
TRBJ2-1,TRBV13,.,TRBD2,TGTGCCAGCAGCCGGGGACTAGACCTATACAATGAGCAGTTCTTC,CASSRGLDLYNEQFF
TRBJ1-1,TRBV14,.,.,TGTGCCAGCAGCCAAGAGGAGGGCACTGAAGCTTTCTTT,CASSQEEGTEAFF
TRBJ2-1,TRBV4-1,.,TRBD2,TGCGCCAGCAGCCTTCAGGATAGCGGGGGCCGTTCCGAGCAGTTCTTC,CASSLQDSGGRSEQFF
TRBJ2-5,TRBV7-9,few,.,TGTGCCAGCAGCGAGGGTCCGACCCGCGAAGGAACCCAGTACTTC,CASSEGPTREGTQYF
TRBJ2-2,TRBV9,.,.,TGTGCCAGCAGCGTAGGGGACGGGAGTAACAACGGGGAGCTGTTTTTT,CASSVGDGSNNGELFF
TRBJ1-5,TRBV3-1/TRBV3-2,.,.,TGTGCCAGCAGCCAAACAGGGCTGGGCAATCAGCCCCAGCATTTT,CASSQTGLGNQPQHF
TRBJ2-1,TRBV4-2,few,.,TGTGCCAGCAGCCAAGATTCGTCTTTAGTGGTTGAGCAGTTCTTC,CASSQDSSLVVEQFF